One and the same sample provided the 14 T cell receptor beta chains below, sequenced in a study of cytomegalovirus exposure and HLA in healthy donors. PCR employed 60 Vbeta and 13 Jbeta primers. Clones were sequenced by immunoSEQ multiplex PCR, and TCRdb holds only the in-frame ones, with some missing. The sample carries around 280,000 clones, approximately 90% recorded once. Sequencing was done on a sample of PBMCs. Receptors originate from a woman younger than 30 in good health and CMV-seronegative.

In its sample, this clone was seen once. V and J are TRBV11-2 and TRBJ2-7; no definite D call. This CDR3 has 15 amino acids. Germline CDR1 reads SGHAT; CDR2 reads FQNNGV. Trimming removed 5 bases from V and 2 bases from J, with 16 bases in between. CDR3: CASSGDSLGPYEQYF. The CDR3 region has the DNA TGTGCCAGCAGCGGAGACTCCCTAGGTCCCTACGAGCAGTACTTC. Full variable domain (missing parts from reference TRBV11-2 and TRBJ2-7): EAGVAQSPRYKIIEKRQSVAFWCNPISGHATLYWYQQILGQGPKLLIQFQNNGVVDDSQLPKDRFSAERLKGVDSTLKIQPAKLEDSAVYLCASSGDSLGPYEQYFGPGTRLTVT.

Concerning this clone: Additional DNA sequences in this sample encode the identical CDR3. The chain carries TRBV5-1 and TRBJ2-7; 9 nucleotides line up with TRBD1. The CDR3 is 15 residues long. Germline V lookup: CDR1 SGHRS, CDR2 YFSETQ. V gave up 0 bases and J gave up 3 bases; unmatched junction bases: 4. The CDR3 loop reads CASSLDGTGSYEQYF. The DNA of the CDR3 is TGCGCCAGCAGCTTGGATGGGACAGGGAGCTACGAGCAGTACTTC.

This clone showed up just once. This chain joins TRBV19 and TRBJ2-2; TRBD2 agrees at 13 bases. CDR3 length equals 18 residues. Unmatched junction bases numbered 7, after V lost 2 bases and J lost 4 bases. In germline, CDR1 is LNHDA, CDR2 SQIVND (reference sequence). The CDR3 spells CASSIPPWTSGGTGELFF. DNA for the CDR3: TGTGCCAGTAGTATACCCCCCTGGACTAGCGGGGGCACCGGGGAGCTGTTTTTT.

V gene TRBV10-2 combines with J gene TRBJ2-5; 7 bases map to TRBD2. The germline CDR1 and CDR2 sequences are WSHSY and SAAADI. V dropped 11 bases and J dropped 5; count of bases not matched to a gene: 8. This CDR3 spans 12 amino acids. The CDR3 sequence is CASGGSPETQYF. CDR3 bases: TGCGCCTCGGGAGGTTCTCCGGAGACCCAGTACTTC.

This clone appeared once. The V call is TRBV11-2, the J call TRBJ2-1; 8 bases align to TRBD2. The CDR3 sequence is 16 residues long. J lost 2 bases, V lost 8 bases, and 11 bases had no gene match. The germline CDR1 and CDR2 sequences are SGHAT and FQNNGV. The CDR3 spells CASWVVGSGAYNEQFF. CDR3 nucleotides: TGTGCCAGCTGGGTCGTGGGTAGCGGGGCCTACAATGAGCAGTTCTTC.

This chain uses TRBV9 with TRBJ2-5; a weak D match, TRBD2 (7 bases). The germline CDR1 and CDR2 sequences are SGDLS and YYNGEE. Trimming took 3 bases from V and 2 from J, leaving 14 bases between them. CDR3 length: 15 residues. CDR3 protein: CASSAQGGGQETQYF. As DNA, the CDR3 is TGTGCCAGCAGCGCGCAGGGAGGGGGTCAAGAGACCCAGTACTTC.

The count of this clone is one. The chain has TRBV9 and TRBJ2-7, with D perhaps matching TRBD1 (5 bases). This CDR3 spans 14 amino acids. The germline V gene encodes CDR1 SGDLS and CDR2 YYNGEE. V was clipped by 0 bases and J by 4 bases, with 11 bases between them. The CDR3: CASSVGQPQYEQYF. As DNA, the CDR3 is TGTGCCAGCAGCGTAGGACAGCCCCAATACGAGCAGTACTTC.

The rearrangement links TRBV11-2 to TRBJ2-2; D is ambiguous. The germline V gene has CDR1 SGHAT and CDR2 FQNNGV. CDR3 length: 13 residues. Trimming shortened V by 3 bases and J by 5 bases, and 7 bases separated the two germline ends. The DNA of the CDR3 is TGTGCCAGCAGCTTCCAGGTTACCGGGGAGCTGTTTTTT. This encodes CASSFQVTGELFF.

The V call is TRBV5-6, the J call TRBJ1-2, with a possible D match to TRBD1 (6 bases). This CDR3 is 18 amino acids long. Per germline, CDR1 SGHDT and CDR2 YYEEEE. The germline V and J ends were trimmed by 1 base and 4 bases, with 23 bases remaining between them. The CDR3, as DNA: TGTGCCAGCAGCTTGATTGGCTGGACGACAGGCTCTTTCTATGGCTACACCTTC. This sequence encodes CASSLIGWTTGSFYGYTF.

CDR3 loop: CASSEAWAGRTQHF. The CDR3 bases are TGTGCCAGCAGTGAAGCGTGGGCAGGGAGGACCCAGCATTTT. The V call is TRBV6-1, the J call TRBJ1-5, with D possibly TRBD1 on 5 matching bases. The CDR3 is 14 amino acids. V shed 0 bases and J shed 11 bases, with 14 bases lying between them. The germline CDR1 and CDR2 sequences are MNHNS and SASEGT.

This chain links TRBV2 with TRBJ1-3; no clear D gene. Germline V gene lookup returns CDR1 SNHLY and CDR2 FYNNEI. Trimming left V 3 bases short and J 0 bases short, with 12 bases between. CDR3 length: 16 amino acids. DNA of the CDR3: TGTGCCAGCAGTGAGAGGGATCTCAGCTCTGGAAACACCATATATTTT. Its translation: CASSERDLSSGNTIYF. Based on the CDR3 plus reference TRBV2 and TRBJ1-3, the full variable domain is EPEVTQTPSHQVTQMGQEVILRCVPISNHLYFYWYRQILGQKVEFLVSFYNNEISEKSEIFDDQFSVERPDGSNFTLKIRSTKLEDSAMYFCASSERDLSSGNTIYFGEGSWLTVV.

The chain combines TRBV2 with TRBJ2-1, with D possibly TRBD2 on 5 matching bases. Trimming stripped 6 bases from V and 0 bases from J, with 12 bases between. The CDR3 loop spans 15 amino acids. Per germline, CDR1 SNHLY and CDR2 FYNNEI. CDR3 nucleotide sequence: TGTGCCAGCAGACGAGGACTTTTCTCCTACAATGAGCAGTTCTTC. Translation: CASRRGLFSYNEQFF. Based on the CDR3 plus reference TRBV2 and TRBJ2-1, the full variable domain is EPEVTQTPSHQVTQMGQEVILRCVPISNHLYFYWYRQILGQKVEFLVSFYNNEISEKSEIFDDQFSVERPDGSNFTLKIRSTKLEDSAMYFCASRRGLFSYNEQFFGPGTRLTVL.

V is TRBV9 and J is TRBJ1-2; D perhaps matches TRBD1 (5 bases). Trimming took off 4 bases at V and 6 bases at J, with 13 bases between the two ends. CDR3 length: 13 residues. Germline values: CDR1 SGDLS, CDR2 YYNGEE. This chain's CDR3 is CASSRDGGNGYTF. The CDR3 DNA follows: TGTGCCAGCAGCAGGGACGGGGGTAATGGCTACACCTTC.

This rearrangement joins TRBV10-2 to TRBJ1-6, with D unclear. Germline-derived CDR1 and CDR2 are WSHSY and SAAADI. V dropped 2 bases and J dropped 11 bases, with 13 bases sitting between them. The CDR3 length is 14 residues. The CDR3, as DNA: TGCGCCAGCAGTGAGGACCCGGGCGGGGCACCCCTCCACTTT. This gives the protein CASSEDPGGAPLHF.